The 3 T cell receptor beta chains presented below share a single source sample, sequenced in a study of OX40 agonist ivuxolimab in advanced cancers. TCRdb keeps only in-frame clones here, not all; method: immunoSEQ multiplex PCR. The data contain about 20,000 clones, approximately 83% of them seen just once; the ten biggest clones take up less than 55%. The sample was CD4+ or CD8+ T cells sorted from blood, taken in a trial of the OX40 agonist ivuxolimab. All receptors come from an adult with an advanced solid tumor such as melanoma, head and neck, liver or kidney cancer.

This rearrangement joins TRBV5-4 to TRBJ2-2, with a possible D match to TRBD1 (6 bases). The CDR3 sequence is 16 residues long. Germline V CDR1 and CDR2: SGHNT, YYREEE (reference sequence). Trimming took 4 bases from V and 1 from J, leaving 14 bases between them. The CDR3 sequence: CASSPVTGVNTGELFF. CDR3 DNA: TGTGCCAGCAGCCCGGTGACAGGAGTGAACACCGGGGAGCTGTTTTTT.

The chain couples TRBV10-3 to TRBJ2-2; TRBD2 might be the D (5 bases). Between the trimmed V and J ends, which lost 3 bases and 2 bases, there was a span of 7 bases. The germline V gene encodes CDR1 ENHRY and CDR2 SYGVKD. The CDR3 loop spans 14 amino acids. In DNA form, the CDR3 reads TGTGCCATCAGTGAAGCGGCTAACACCGGGGAGCTGTTTTTT. Its protein product is CAISEAANTGELFF.

V and J are TRBV19 and TRBJ2-6; 7 nucleotides line up with TRBD1. CDR1 and CDR2 (germline): LNHDA, SQIVND (reference sequence). Trimming cost V 5 bases and J 2 bases; bases outside gene matches: 12. The CDR3 contains 18 residues. The CDR3 loop reads CASSSRTGLGTGANVLTF. The CDR3 bases are TGTGCCAGTAGTTCAAGGACAGGCCTAGGTACTGGGGCCAACGTCCTGACTTTC.